The 9 T cell receptor beta chains below all came from one sample that was sequenced in a study of cytomegalovirus exposure and HLA in healthy donors. The PCR contained 60 Vbeta and 13 Jbeta primers. Data came from immunoSEQ multiplex PCR; TCRdb stores just in-frame clones and leaves some out. The sample holds some 180,000 clones, 82% seen once. The specimen was PBMCs. These receptors were taken from a man aged 35 to 55 in good health and CMV-seronegative.

This chain connects TRBV7-6 to TRBJ1-2; 8 nucleotides agree with TRBD1. This CDR3 is 14 amino acids long. The trim removed 0 bases at V and 5 bases at J, leaving 2 bases unmatched. The germline CDR1 and CDR2 sequences are SGHVS and FNYEAQ. CDR3 bases: TGTGCCAGCAGCTTAGCCGGACAGGGATATGGCTACACCTTC. It codes for CASSLAGQGYGYTF.

Only a few counts were recorded for this clone. The J gene is TRBJ2-3, the V gene TRBV30; 7 nucleotides match TRBD2. The ends lost 2 bases at V and 12 bases at J; junction bases unmatched: 11. The CDR3 contains 13 residues. CDR1 and CDR2 (germline): GTSNPN, SVGIG (reference sequence). CDR3 nucleotide sequence: TGTGCCTGGAGTTGGGAGGGACCCGACGGCCAGTATTTT. Its translation: CAWSWEGPDGQYF.

The chain combines TRBV5-1 with TRBJ2-1, with D possibly TRBD1 on 6 matching bases. Germline V lookup: CDR1 SGHRS, CDR2 YFSETQ. V was trimmed by 2 bases and J by 10 bases, leaving 19 bases between them. The CDR3 is made up of 15 amino acids. Here the CDR3 reads CASSLGQQGKKEQFF. The CDR3 region has the DNA TGCGCCAGCAGCTTAGGGCAACAGGGCAAAAAGGAGCAGTTCTTC.

This rearrangement joins TRBV19 to TRBJ1-2; 8 nucleotides match TRBD1. This CDR3 has 17 amino acids. The V and J ends lost 1 base and 4 bases, in that order; junction bases with no gene match: 11. Germline V gene sequence: CDR1 LNHDA, CDR2 SQIVND (reference sequence). For the CDR3, the DNA is TGTGCCAGTAGTATAGTAGGCCGGGACAGGTCCTTCTATGGCTACACCTTC. Its protein is CASSIVGRDRSFYGYTF.

J is TRBJ2-7 and V is TRBV7-9; the D gene is possibly TRBD1 (5 bases). CDR1 is SEHNR and CDR2 is FQNEAQ in the germline V gene (reference sequence). This CDR3 is built from 12 residues. V gave up 4 bases and J gave up 7 bases, with 11 bases separating them. CDR3 protein: CASSSGLGEQYF. The CDR3 coding sequence is TGTGCCAGCAGCTCAGGGTTGGGGGAGCAGTACTTC.

This chain links TRBV11-3 with TRBJ2-7; D is ambiguous. There are 12 residues in the CDR3. Trimming cost V 3 bases and J 3 bases, with 6 bases left between them. Germline V gene sequence: CDR1 SGHNT, CDR2 YENEEA. The DNA of the CDR3 is TGTGCCAGCAGCTTTTCAGGCTACGAGCAGTACTTC. Translation gives CASSFSGYEQYF.

This CDR3 reads CASSSNQGPQETQYF. The CDR3 DNA sequence: TGTGCCAGCTCATCGAATCAGGGGCCCCAAGAGACCCAGTACTTC. This chain joins TRBV18 and TRBJ2-5; D perhaps matches TRBD1 (6 bases). The CDR3 loop spans 15 amino acids. The germline V gene has CDR1 KGHSH and CDR2 LQKENI. V shed 5 bases and J shed 1 base, with 14 bases lying between them.

CDR3 bases: TGTGCCAGCAGCTTGGGCGGGGGGTTCAATGAGCAGTTCTTC. Translated: CASSLGGGFNEQFF. The chain links TRBV13 to TRBJ2-1; TRBD2 aligns across 8 bases. CDR1 and CDR2 from the germline V gene are PRHDT and FYEKMQ (reference sequence). Unmatched junction bases numbered 4, after V lost 3 bases and J lost 6 bases. The CDR3 contains 14 residues. Variable domain in full (rest from reference TRBV13 and TRBJ2-1): AAGVIQSPRHLIKEKRETATLKCYPIPRHDTVYWYQQGPGQDPQFLISFYEKMQSDKGSIPDRFSAQQFSDYHSELNMSSLELGDSALYFCASSLGGGFNEQFFGPGTRLTVL.

This chain connects TRBV27 to TRBJ2-6; TRBD1 might be the D (6 bases). Germline assignment: CDR1 MNHEY and CDR2 SMNVEV (reference sequence). The length of the CDR3 is 16 residues. Trimming removed 3 bases from V and 2 bases from J, with 11 bases in between. The CDR3 here is CASSFSAGAGANVLTF. For the CDR3, the DNA is TGTGCCAGCAGTTTTTCAGCAGGGGCTGGGGCCAACGTCCTGACTTTC.